The clone carrying this T cell receptor (beta chain) has just one count. As yet, its antigen is unknown. This record comes from a study of STAT5B mutations in CD4+ large granular lymphocyte leukemia. The CDR3 loop spans 12 amino acids. Germline values: CDR1 MNHEY, CDR2 SVGAGI. Trimming took off 2 bases at V and 5 bases at J, with 6 bases between the two ends. Study-level findings and limits: Top patient clones used TRBV06 genes more often: 8/27 versus 2/35 in controls.

Only in-frame clones appear in the TCRdb table, and some are missing; sequencing was by immunoSEQ multiplex PCR. Among around 20,000 clones listed, approximately 71% were seen once. This receptor was taken from a human donor in good health. The chain is built from TRBV6-5 and TRBJ2-5, with no clear D. The sample comprised CD4+ T cells from blood buffy coats. The CDR3 loop reads CASSYPRETQYF. The CDR3, as DNA: TGTGCCAGCAGTTACCCCAGGGAGACCCAGTACTTC.